Detailed here is one T cell receptor beta chain. What it binds is unknown. Produced via immunoSEQ multiplex PCR; TCRdb's table is partial and in-frame only. The table lists roughly 50,000 clones, around 80% of them singletons. Each of the patients experienced relapse following autologous stem cell transplantation, and their brentuximab vedotin exposure differed. Best responses fell into complete response, partial response or progressive disease. The sample belongs to a study of PD-1 blockade in classical Hodgkin lymphoma. About the study: Each patient was given nivolumab 3 mg/kg through a vein every 2 weeks.

Findings and caveats of the study: Individuals initiating nivolumab under 1 year after ASCT were excluded. The study reported lower baseline TCR diversity in newly diagnosed patients than in healthy donors.

The sequence derives from a human donor with classical Hodgkin lymphoma. The source material was peripheral blood mononuclear cells (PBMCs), sampled before the second cycle of nivolumab.

CDR3 region: CASSLLPTSYEQYF. The CDR3 DNA sequence: TGTGCCAGCAGTTTATTGCCCACCTCCTACGAGCAGTACTTC. This chain links TRBV27 with TRBJ2-7; no clear D gene. Germline CDR1 and CDR2: MNHEY and SMNVEV (reference sequence). The CDR3 spans 14 residues. Trimming left V 1 base short and J 0 bases short, with 7 bases between.